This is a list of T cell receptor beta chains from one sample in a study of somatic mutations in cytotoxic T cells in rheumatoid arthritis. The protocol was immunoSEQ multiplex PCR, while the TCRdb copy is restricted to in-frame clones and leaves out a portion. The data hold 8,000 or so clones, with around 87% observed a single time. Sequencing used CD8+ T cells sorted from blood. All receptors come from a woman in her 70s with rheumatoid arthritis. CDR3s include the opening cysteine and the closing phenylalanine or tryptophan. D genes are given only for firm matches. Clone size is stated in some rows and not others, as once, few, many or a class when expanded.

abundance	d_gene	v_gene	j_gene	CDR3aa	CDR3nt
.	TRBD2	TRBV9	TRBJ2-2	CASSVGPAGSTGELFF	TGTGCCAGCAGCGTAGGCCCAGCGGGAAGCACCGGGGAGCTGTTTTTT
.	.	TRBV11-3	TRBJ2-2	CASSFSGNTGELFF	TGTGCCAGCAGCTTCTCCGGGAACACCGGGGAGCTGTTTTTT
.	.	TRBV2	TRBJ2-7	CASSEGPTLTYEQYF	TGTGCCAGCAGTGAGGGGCCGACTCTTACCTACGAGCAGTACTTC
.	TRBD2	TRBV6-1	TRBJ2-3	CASSESWPSGRHTQYF	TGTGCCAGCAGTGAAAGCTGGCCTAGCGGGAGACATACGCAGTATTTT
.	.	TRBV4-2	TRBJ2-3	CASPTEGRTDTQYF	TGTGCCAGCCCAACGGAGGGCCGGACAGATACGCAGTATTTT
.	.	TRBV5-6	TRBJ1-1	CASSLDTVEAFF	TGTGCCAGCAGCTTGGATACAGTTGAAGCTTTCTTT
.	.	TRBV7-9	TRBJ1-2	CASSLGENYRGYTF	TGTGCCAGCAGCTTAGGGGAGAACTATAGGGGCTACACCTTC
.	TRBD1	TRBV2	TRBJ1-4	CASRRQGPTEKLFF	TGTGCCAGCAGACGACAGGGGCCGACTGAAAAACTGTTTTTT
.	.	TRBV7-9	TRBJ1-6	CASSHPGGFSNSPLHF	TGTGCCAGCAGCCACCCGGGTGGTTTTAGTAATTCACCCCTCCACTTT
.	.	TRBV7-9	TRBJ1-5	CASTSGGDQPQHF	TGTGCCAGCACCTCGGGAGGGGATCAGCCCCAGCATTTT
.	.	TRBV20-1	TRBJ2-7	CSAWFRGEQYF	TGCAGTGCTTGGTTCAGGGGCGAGCAGTACTTC
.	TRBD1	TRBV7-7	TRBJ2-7	CASSTGTGSSYEQYF	TGTGCTAGCAGCACCGGGACAGGGAGCTCCTACGAGCAGTACTTC
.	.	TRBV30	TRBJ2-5	CAWSAGQETQYF	TGTGCCTGGAGTGCAGGCCAAGAGACCCAGTACTTC
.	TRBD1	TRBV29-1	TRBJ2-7	CSVLSTGTGTYEQYF	TGCAGCGTCTTATCCACCGGGACAGGGACCTACGAGCAGTACTTC
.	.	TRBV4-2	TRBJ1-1	CASSLGTPGRLNTEAFF	TGTGCCAGCAGCCTGGGTACTCCCGGGAGACTGAACACTGAAGCTTTCTTT
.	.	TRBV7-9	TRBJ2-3	CASSPPRATPDTQYF	TGTGCCAGCAGCCCGCCCAGGGCTACCCCCGATACGCAGTATTTT
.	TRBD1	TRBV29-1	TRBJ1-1	CSVEEGTGAEAFF	TGCAGCGTTGAAGAAGGAACAGGGGCTGAAGCTTTCTTT
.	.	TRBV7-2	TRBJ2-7	CASSFRQHYEQYF	TGTGCCAGCAGCTTTCGACAGCACTACGAGCAGTACTTC
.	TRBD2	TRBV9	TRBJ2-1	CASSVLNIAGANEQFF	TGTGCCAGCAGCGTACTCAACATAGCGGGGGCCAATGAGCAGTTCTTC
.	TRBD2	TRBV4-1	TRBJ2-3	CASSQVLLAGQSDTQYF	TGCGCCAGCAGCCAAGTTCTACTAGCGGGACAGTCAGATACGCAGTATTTT
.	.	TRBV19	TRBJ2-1	CASSIGLGLGQFF	TGTGCCAGTAGTATCGGACTGGGCCTGGGGCAGTTCTTC
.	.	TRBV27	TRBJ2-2	CASTPGANTGELFF	TGTGCCAGCACCCCAGGCGCGAACACCGGGGAGCTGTTTTTT
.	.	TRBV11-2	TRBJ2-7	CASSSDTGHYYEQYF	TGTGCCAGCAGCTCGGACACAGGGCACTACTACGAGCAGTACTTC
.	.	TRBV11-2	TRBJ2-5	CASTDRGETQYF	TGTGCCAGCACTGATAGGGGGGAGACCCAGTACTTC
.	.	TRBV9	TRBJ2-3	CASSVAVGSADTQYF	TGTGCCAGCAGCGTAGCTGTCGGGAGCGCAGATACGCAGTATTTT
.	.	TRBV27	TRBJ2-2	CASSSDRNTGELFF	TGTGCCAGCAGTTCGGACAGGAACACCGGGGAGCTGTTTTTT
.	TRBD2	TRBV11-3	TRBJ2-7	CASSAGLAGGLISYEQYF	TGTGCCAGCAGCGCGGGACTAGCGGGAGGCCTGATCTCCTACGAGCAGTACTTC
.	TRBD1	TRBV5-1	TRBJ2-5	CASSLGQGAAIETQYF	TGCGCCAGCAGCTTGGGACAGGGGGCCGCAATAGAGACCCAGTACTTC
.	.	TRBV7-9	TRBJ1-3	CASSLLSGSGNTIYF	TGTGCCAGCAGCTTACTTTCCGGCTCTGGAAACACCATATATTTT
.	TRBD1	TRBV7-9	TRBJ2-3	CASSRRDRGTTDTQYF	TGTGCCAGCAGCCGCCGGGACAGGGGGACCACAGATACGCAGTATTTT
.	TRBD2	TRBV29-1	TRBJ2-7	CSATSGVTYEQYF	TGCAGCGCCACTAGCGGGGTTACCTACGAGCAGTACTTC
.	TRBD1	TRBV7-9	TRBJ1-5	CASSDGTGAGSNQPQHF	TGTGCCAGCAGCGATGGGACAGGGGCAGGGAGCAATCAGCCCCAGCATTTT
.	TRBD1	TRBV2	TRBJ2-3	CASSGQGPTDTQYF	TGTGCCAGCAGTGGACAGGGGCCCACAGATACGCAGTATTTT
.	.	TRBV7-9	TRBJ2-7	CASSPQEKYEQYF	TGTGCCAGCAGCCCGCAGGAAAAATACGAGCAGTACTTC
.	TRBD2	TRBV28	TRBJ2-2	CASSTGLAGPLHGELFF	TGTGCCAGCAGTACGGGACTAGCGGGACCCTTACACGGGGAGCTGTTTTTT
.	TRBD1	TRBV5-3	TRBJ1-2	CARSSTQLGQGHYGYTF	TGTGCCAGAAGCAGCACCCAATTGGGACAGGGTCACTATGGCTACACCTTC
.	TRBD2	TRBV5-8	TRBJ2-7	CASRKPGTSYYEQYF	TGTGCCAGCAGAAAACCCGGGACTAGTTACTACGAGCAGTACTTC
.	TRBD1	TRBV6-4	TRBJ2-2	CASSESTGGTGELFF	TGTGCCAGCAGTGAATCGACAGGGGGGACCGGGGAGCTGTTTTTT
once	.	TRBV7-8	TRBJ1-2	CASTPGGINYGYTF	TGTGCCAGCACCCCGGGGGGGATTAACTATGGCTACACCTTC
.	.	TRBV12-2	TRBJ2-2	CASRLGQKGAGELFF	TGTGCAAGTCGCCTTGGACAGAAGGGCGCCGGGGAGCTGTTTTTT
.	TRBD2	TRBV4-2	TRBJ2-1	CASSLSSGSNEQFF	TGTGCCAGCAGCCTTTCTAGCGGGAGTAATGAGCAGTTCTTC
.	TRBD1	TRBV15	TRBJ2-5	CATSSPGDRERYF	TGTGCCACCAGCAGCCCGGGGGACAGGGAAAGGTACTTC
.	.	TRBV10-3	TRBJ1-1	CAISQLTGVDTEAFF	TGTGCCATCAGCCAACTGACAGGAGTAGACACTGAAGCTTTCTTT
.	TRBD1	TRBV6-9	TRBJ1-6	CASSSGTDNSPLHF	TGTGCCAGCAGTTCGGGGACAGATAATTCACCCCTCCACTTT
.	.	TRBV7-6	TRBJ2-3	CASSLEVLAPTDTQYF	TGTGCCAGCAGCTTAGAAGTCCTGGCTCCGACAGATACGCAGTATTTT
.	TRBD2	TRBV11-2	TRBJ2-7	CASSPGRLAGLYEQYF	TGTGCCAGCAGCCCCGGGAGGCTAGCGGGCCTCTACGAGCAGTACTTC
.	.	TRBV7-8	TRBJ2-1	CASSSGPRGDSYNEQFF	TGTGCCAGCAGCTCCGGGCCCCGGGGTGACTCCTACAATGAGCAGTTCTTC
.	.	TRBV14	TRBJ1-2	CASSQDGGYGYTF	TGTGCCAGCAGCCAAGATGGGGGGTACGGCTACACCTTC
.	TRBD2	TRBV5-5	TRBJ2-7	CASSFVLADYEQYF	TGTGCCAGCAGCTTCGTACTAGCGGACTACGAGCAGTACTTC
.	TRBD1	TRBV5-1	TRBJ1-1	CASSLANLRGDTEAFF	TGCGCCAGCAGCTTGGCGAATCTCAGGGGGGACACTGAAGCTTTCTTT
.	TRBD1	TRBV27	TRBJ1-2	CASSSTGGATGYTF	TGTGCCAGCAGTTCGACAGGGGGCGCGACCGGCTACACCTTC
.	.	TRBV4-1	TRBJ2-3	CASSPLGLSTDTQYF	TGCGCCAGCAGCCCACTAGGTCTCAGCACAGATACGCAGTATTTT
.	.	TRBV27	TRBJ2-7	CASSPGGYNEQYF	TGTGCCAGCAGCCCCGGGGGTTACAACGAGCAGTACTTC
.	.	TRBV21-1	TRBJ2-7	CASSTNRDRGYEQYF	TGTGCCAGCAGCACCAACCGGGACAGGGGATACGAGCAGTACTTC